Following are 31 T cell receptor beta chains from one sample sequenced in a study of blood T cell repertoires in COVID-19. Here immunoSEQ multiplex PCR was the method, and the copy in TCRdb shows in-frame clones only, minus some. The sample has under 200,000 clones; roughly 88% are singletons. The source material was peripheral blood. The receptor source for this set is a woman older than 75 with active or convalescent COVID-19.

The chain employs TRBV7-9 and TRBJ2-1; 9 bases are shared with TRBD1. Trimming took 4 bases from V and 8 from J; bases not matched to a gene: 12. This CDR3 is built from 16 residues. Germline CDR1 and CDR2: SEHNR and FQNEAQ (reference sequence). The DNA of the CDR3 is TGTGCCAGCAGCTCTACCGGGACAGGGTATGAAGATGAGCAGTTCTTC. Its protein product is CASSSTGTGYEDEQFF.

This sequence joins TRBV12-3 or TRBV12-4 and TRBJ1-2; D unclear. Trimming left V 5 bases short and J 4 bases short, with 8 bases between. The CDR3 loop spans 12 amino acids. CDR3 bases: TGTGCCAGCAGTCGGGGTTCCTATGGCTACACCTTC. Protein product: CASSRGSYGYTF.

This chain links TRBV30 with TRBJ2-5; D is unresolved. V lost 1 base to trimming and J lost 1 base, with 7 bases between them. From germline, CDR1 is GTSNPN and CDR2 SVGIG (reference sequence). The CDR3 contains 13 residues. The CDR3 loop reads CAWSGLGQETQYF. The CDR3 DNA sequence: TGTGCCTGGAGTGGACTTGGCCAAGAGACCCAGTACTTC.

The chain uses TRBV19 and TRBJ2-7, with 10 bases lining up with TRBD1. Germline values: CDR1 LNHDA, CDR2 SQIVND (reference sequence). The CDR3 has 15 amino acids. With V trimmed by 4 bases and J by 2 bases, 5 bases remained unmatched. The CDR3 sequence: CASSRWTGGPYEQYF. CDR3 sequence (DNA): TGTGCCAGTAGTAGATGGACAGGGGGTCCCTACGAGCAGTACTTC. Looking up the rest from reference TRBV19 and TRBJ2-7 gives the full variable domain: DGGITQSPKYLFRKEGQNVTLSCEQNLNHDAMYWYRQDPGQGLRLIYYSQIVNDFQKGDIAEGYSVSREKKESFPLTVTSAQKNPTAFYLCASSRWTGGPYEQYFGPGTRLTVT.

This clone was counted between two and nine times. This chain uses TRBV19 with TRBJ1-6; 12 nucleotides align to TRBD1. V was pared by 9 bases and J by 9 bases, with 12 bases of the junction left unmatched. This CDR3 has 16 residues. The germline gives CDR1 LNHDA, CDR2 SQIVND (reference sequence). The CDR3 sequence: CASAGTGGLKTSPLHF. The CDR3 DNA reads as TGTGCCAGCGCTGGGACAGGGGGCCTCAAGACTTCACCCCTCCACTTT.

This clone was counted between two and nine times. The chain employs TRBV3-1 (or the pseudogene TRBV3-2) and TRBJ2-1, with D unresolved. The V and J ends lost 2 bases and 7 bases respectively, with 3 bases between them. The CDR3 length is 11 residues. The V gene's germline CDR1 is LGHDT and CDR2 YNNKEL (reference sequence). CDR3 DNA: TGTGCCAGCAGCCAACGGAATGAGCAGTTCTTC. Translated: CASSQRNEQFF.

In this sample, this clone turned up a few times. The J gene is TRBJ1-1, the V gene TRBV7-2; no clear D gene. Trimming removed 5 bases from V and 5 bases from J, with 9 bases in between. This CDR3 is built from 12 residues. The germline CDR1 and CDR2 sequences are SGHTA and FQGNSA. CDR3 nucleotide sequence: TGTGCCAGCAGCCACCCTAGAACTGAAGCTTTCTTT. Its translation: CASSHPRTEAFF.

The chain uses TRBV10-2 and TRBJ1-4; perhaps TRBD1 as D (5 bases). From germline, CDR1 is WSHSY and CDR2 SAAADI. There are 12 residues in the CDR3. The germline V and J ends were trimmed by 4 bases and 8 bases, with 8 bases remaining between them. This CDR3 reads CASSGGREKLFF. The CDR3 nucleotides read TGCGCCAGCAGTGGGGGGAGGGAAAAACTGTTTTTT.

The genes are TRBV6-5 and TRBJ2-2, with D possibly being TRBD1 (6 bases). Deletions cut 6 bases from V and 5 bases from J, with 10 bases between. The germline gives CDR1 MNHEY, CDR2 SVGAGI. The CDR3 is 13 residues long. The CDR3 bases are TGTGCCAGCAGGTCCGACAGGACCGGGGAGCTGTTTTTT. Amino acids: CASRSDRTGELFF.

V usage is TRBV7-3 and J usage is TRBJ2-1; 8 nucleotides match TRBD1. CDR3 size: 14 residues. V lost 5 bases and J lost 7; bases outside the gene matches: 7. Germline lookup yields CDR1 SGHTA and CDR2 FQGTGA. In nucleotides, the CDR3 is TGTGCCAGCAGCAAGGGACAGGTTGAGAATGAGCAGTTCTTC. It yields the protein CASSKGQVENEQFF.

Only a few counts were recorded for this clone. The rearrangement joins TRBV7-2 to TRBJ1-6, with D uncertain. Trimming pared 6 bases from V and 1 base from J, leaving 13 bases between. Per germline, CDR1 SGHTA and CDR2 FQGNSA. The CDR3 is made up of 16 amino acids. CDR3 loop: CASRPDRGSYNSPLHF. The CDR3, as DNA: TGTGCCAGCAGGCCGGACCGGGGTTCCTATAATTCACCCCTCCACTTT. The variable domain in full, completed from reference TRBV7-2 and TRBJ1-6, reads GAGVSQSPSNKVTEKGKDVELRCDPISGHTALYWYRQSLGQGLEFLIYFQGNSAPDKSGLPSDRFSAERTGGSVSTLTIQRTQQEDSAVYLCASRPDRGSYNSPLHFGNGTRLTVT.

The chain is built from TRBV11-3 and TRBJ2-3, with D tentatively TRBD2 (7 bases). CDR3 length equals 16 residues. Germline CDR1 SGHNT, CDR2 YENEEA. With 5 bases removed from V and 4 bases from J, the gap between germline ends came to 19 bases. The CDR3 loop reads CASSVGRWGGADTQYF. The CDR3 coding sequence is TGTGCCAGCAGCGTCGGGAGATGGGGGGGCGCAGATACGCAGTATTTT.

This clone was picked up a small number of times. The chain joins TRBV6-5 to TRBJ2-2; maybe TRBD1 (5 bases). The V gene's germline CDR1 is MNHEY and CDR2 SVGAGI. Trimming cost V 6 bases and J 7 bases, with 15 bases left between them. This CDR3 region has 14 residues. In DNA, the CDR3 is TGTGCCAGCAGCGCAATGTTGCAGGGCGGGGAGCTGTTTTTT. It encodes CASSAMLQGGELFF.

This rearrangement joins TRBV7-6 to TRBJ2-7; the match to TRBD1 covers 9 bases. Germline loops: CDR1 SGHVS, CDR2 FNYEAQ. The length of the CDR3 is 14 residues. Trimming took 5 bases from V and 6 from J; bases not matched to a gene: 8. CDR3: CASSPGDRASEQYF. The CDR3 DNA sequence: TGTGCCAGCAGCCCCGGGGACAGGGCTAGCGAGCAGTACTTC.

The CDR3 DNA sequence: TGCGCCAGCAGCACTCGACAGTCCGCCAAGGTCGAGCTGTTTTTT. Amino acids: CASSTRQSAKVELFF. This sequence joins TRBV4-3 and TRBJ2-2; D may be TRBD1 (5 bases). Germline CDR1 LGHNA, CDR2 YSLEER. With 5 bases removed from V and 11 bases from J, the gap between germline ends came to 21 bases. The CDR3 is made up of 15 amino acids.

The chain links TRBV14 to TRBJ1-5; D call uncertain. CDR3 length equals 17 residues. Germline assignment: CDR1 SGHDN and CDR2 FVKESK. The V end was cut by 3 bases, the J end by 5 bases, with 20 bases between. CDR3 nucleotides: TGTGCCAGCAGCCATCCCCTGGACGGGGAAAACTATCAGCCCCAGCATTTT. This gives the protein CASSHPLDGENYQPQHF.

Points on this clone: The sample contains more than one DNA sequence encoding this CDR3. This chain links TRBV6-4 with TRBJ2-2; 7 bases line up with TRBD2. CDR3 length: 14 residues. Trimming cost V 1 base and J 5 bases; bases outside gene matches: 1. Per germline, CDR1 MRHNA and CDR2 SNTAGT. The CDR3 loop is CASSDYGGTGELFF. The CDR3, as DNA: TGTGCCAGCAGTGACTACGGGGGGACCGGGGAGCTGTTTTTT.

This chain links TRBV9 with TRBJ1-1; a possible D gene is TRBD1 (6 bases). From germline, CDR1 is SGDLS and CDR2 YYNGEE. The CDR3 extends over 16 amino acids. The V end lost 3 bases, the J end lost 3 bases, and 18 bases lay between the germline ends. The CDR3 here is CASSDHLDRGDTEAFF. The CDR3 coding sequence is TGTGCCAGCAGCGACCACTTGGACAGAGGGGACACTGAAGCTTTCTTT.

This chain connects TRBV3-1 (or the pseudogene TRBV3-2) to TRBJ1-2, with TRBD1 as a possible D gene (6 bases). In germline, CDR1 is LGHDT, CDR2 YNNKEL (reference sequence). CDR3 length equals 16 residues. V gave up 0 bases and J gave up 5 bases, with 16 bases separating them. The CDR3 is CASSQDGAGARYGYTF. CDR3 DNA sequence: TGTGCCAGCAGCCAAGATGGGGCGGGGGCAAGGTATGGCTACACCTTC.

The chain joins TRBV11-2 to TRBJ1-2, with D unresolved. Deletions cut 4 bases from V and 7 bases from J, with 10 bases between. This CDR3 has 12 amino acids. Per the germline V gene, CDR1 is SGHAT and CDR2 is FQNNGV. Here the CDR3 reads CASSWREAGYTF. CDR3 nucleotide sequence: TGTGCCAGCAGCTGGCGGGAAGCTGGCTACACCTTC.

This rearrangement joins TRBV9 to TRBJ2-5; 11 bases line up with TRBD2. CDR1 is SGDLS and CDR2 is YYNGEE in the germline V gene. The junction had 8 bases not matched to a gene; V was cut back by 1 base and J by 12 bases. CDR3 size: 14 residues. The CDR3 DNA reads TGTGCCAGCAGCGTATGGGCTAGCGGGGGGCCAGAGTACTTC. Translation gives CASSVWASGGPEYF.

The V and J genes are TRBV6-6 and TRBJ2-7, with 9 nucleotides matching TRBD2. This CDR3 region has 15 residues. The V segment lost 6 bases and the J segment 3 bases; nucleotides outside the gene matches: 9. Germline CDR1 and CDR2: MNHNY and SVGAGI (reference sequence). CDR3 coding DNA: TGTGCCAGCAGGTTACAGACTAGCGGCTTCTACGAGCAGTACTTC. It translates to CASRLQTSGFYEQYF.

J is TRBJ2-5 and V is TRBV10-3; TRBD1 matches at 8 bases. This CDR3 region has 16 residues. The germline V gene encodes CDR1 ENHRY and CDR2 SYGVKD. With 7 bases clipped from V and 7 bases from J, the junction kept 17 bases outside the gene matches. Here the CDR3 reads CAIILTGVQFLATQYF. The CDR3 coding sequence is TGTGCCATCATCCTGACAGGGGTGCAATTTTTGGCGACCCAGTACTTC.

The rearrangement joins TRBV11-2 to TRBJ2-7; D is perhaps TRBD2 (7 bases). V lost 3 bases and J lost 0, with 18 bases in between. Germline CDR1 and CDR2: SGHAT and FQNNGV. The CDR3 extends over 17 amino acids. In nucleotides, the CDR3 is TGTGCCAGCAGCTTGAGGAGGGGCGGGGGCTCCTCCTACGAGCAGTACTTC. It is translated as CASSLRRGGGSSYEQYF.

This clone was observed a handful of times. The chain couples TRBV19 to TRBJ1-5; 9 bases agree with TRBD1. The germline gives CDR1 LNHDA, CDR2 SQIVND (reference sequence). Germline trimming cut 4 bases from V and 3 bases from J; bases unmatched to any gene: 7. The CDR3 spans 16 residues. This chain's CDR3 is CASSTYGTGYNQPQHF. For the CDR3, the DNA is TGTGCCAGTAGTACCTACGGGACAGGGTACAATCAGCCCCAGCATTTT.

DNA of the CDR3: TGTGCCAGCAGCTTAGTGGCAGGGGGCGCGTCTGGGGCCAACGTCCTGACTTTC. Amino acids: CASSLVAGGASGANVLTF. The chain combines TRBV7-2 with TRBJ2-6; 8 bases line up with TRBD1. This CDR3 is built from 18 residues. The V gene's germline CDR1 is SGHTA and CDR2 FQGNSA. Trimming took 1 base from V and 1 from J; bases not matched to a gene: 6. The full variable domain, its missing parts supplied by reference TRBV7-2 and TRBJ2-6, is GAGVSQSPSNKVTEKGKDVELRCDPISGHTALYWYRQSLGQGLEFLIYFQGNSAPDKSGLPSDRFSAERTGGSVSTLTIQRTQQEDSAVYLCASSLVAGGASGANVLTFGAGSRLTVL.

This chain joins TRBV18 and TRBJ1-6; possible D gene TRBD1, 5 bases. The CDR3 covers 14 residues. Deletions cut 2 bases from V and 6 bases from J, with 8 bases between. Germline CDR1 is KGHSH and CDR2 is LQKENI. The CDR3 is CASSPDSPNSPLHF. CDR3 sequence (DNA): TGTGCCAGCTCACCAGACAGCCCTAATTCACCCCTCCACTTT.

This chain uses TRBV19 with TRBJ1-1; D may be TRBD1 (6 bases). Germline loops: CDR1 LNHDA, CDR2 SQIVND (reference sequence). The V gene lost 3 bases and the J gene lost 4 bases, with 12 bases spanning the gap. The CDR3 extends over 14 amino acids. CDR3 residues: CASSMGGGSTEAFF. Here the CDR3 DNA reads TGTGCCAGTAGTATGGGAGGGGGGAGCACTGAAGCTTTCTTT. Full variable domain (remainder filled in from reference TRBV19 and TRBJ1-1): DGGITQSPKYLFRKEGQNVTLSCEQNLNHDAMYWYRQDPGQGLRLIYYSQIVNDFQKGDIAEGYSVSREKKESFPLTVTSAQKNPTAFYLCASSMGGGSTEAFFGQGTRLTVV.

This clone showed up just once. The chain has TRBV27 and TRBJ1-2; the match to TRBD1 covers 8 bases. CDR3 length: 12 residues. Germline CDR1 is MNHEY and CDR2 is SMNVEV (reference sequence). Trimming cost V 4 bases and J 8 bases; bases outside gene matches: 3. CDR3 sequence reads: CASSSGQGGYTF. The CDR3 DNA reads TGTGCCAGCAGTTCCGGACAGGGAGGCTACACCTTC.

CDR3 protein: CASSLARESYEQYF. The CDR3 nucleotides read TGCGCCAGCAGCTTGGCGCGGGAGTCCTACGAGCAGTACTTC. The chain combines TRBV5-1 with TRBJ2-7, with TRBD2 matching over 7 bases. Germline CDR1 and CDR2: SGHRS and YFSETQ. The CDR3 is 14 residues long. V lost 0 bases, J lost 1 base, and 1 base stayed unmatched.

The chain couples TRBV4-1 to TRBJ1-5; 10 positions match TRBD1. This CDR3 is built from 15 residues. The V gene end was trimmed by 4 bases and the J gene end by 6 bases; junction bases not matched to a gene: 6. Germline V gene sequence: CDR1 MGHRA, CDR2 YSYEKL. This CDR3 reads CASSLTDRGSQPQHF. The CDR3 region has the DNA TGCGCCAGCAGCCTGACGGACAGGGGGTCTCAGCCCCAGCATTTT.